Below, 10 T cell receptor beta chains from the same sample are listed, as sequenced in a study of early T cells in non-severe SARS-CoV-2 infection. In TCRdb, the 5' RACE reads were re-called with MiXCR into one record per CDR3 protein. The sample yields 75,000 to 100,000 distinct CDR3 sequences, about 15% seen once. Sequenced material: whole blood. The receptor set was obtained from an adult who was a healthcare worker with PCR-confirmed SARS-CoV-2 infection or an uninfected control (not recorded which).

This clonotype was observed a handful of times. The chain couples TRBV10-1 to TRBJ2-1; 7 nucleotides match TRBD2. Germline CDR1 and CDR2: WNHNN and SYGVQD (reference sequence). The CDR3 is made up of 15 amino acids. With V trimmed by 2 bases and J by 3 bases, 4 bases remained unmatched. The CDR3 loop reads CASSEKAGSYNEQFF. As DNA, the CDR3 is TGCGCCAGCAGTGAGAAAGCGGGGAGCTACAATGAGCAGTTCTTC.

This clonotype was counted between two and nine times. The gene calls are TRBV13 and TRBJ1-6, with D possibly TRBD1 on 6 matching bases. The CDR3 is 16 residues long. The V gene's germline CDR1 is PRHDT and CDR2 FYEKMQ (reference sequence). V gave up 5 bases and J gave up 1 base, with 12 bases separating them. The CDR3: CASSPQGGSYNSPLHF. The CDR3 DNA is TGTGCCAGCAGCCCGCAAGGGGGTTCCTATAATTCACCCCTCCACTTT.

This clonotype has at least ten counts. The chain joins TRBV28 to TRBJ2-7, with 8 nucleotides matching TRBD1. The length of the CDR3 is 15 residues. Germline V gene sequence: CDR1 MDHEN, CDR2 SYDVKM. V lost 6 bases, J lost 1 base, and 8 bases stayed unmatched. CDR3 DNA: TGTGCCAGCAGCAACAGGGGGTCTCCTTCCTACGAGCAGTACTTC. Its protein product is CASSNRGSPSYEQYF.

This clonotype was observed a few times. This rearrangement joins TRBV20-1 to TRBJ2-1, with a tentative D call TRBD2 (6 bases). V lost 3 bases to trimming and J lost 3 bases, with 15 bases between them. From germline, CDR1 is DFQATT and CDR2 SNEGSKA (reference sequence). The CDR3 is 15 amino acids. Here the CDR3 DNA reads TGCAGTGCTAGTCCGCCGGGACTCCACTACAATGAGCAGTTCTTC. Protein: CSASPPGLHYNEQFF.

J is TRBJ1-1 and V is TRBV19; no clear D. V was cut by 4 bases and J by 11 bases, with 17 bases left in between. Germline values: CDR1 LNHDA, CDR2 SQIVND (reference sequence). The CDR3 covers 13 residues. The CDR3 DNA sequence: TGTGCCAGTAGTAACGGCGCCGGAATGGAGGCTTTCTTT. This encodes CASSNGAGMEAFF.

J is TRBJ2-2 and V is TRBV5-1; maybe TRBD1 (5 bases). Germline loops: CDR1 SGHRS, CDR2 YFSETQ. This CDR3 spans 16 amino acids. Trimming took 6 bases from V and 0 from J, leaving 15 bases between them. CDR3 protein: CASKIRTLSNTGELFF. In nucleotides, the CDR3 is TGCGCCAGCAAAATCCGGACACTATCGAACACCGGGGAGCTGTTTTTT. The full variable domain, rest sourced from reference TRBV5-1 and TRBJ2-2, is KAGVTQTPRYLIKTRGQQVTLSCSPISGHRSVSWYQQTPGQGLQFLFEYFSETQRNKGNFPGRFSGRQFSNSRSEMNVSTLELGDSALYLCASKIRTLSNTGELFFGEGSRLTVL.

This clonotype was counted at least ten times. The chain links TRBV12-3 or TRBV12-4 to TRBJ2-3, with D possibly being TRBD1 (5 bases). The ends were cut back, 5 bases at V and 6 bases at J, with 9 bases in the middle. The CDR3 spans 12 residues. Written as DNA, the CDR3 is TGTGCCAGCAGTCCCGCAGGGGATACGCAGTATTTT. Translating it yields CASSPAGDTQYF.

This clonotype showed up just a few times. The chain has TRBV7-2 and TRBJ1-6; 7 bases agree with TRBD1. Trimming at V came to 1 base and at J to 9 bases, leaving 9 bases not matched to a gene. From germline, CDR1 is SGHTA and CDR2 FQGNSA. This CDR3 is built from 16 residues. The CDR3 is CASSLGGGSLVSPLHF. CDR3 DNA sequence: TGTGCCAGCAGCTTAGGAGGGGGCAGCTTGGTTTCACCCCTCCACTTT.

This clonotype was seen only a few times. The CDR3 DNA follows: TGTGCCAGCAGTCCCGACAGGAATCAGCCCCAGCATTTT. It translates to CASSPDRNQPQHF. The chain is built from TRBV6-5 and TRBJ1-5, with D tentatively TRBD1 (6 bases). V gave up 5 bases and J gave up 4 bases, with 9 bases separating them. CDR3 size: 13 residues. Germline CDR1 and CDR2: MNHEY and SVGAGI.

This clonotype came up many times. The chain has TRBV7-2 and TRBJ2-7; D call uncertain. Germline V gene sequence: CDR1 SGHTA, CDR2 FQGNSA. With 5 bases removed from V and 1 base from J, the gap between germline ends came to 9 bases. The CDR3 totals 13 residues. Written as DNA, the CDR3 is TGTGCCAGCAGCCCAACCCATTCCTACGAGCAGTACTTC. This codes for CASSPTHSYEQYF.